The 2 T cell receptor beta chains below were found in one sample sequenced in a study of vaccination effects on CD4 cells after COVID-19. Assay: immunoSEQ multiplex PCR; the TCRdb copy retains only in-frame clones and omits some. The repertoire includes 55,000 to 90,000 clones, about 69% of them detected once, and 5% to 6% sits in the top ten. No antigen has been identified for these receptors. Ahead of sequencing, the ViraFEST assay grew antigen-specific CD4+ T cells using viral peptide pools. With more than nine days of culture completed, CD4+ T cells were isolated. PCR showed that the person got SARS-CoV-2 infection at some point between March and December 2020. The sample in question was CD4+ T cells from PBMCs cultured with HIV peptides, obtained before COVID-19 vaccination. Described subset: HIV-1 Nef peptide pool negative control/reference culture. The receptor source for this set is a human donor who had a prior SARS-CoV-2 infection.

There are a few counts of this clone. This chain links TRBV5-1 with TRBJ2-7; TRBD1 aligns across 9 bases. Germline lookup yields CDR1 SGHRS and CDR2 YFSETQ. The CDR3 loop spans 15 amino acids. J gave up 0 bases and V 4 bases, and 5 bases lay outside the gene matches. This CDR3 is CASSGTGLASYEQYF. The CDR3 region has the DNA TGCGCCAGCAGCGGGACAGGGCTAGCCTCCTACGAGCAGTACTTC.

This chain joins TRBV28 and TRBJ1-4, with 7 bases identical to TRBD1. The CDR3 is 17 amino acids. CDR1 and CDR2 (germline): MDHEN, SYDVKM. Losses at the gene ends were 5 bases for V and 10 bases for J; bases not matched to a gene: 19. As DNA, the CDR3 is TGTGCCAGCAGTCACCTTAGGGTCCAACGACAGGGAGGAAAACTGTTTTTT. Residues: CASSHLRVQRQGGKLFF.